Here is one T cell receptor beta chain with its context. Its antigen is currently unknown. The repertoire was sequenced with immunoSEQ multiplex PCR; TCRdb's copy has only in-frame clones and lacks some. The sample lists tens of thousands of clones; roughly 80% were seen once. This sample was taken from a study of somatic mutations in cytotoxic T cells in rheumatoid arthritis. On the study more broadly: Patients had around 30 ml EDTA blood drawn right after diagnosis, before any treatment.

Germline CDR1 reads MNHEY; CDR2 reads SVGAGI. The CDR3 has 12 residues. Deletions cut 5 bases from V and 1 base from J, with 5 bases between. Study observations and caveats: Neither rheumatoid arthritis patients nor age-matched healthy controls had significantly different CD8+ T-cell clonality from the other group. A finding that went unadjusted for multiple comparisons was the slight underrepresentation of TRBV07 in rheumatoid arthritis patients.

V gene TRBV6-5 combines with J gene TRBJ1-1; D ambiguous. The specimen sequenced was CD8+ T cells sorted from blood. This TCR derives from an adult with rheumatoid arthritis. The CDR3 nucleotides read TGTGCCAGCAGTCCAGGGAACACTGAAGCTTTCTTT. Translation: CASSPGNTEAFF.